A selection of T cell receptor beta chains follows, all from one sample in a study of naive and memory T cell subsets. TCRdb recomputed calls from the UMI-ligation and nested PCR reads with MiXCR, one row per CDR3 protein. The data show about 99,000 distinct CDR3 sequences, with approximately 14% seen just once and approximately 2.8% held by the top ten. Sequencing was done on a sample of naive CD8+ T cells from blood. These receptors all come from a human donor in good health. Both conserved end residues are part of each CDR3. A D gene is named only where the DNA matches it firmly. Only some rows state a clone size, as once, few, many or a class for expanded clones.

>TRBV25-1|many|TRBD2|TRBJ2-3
CASSEWVAGGQDTQYF
TGTGCCAGCAGTGAATGGGTAGCGGGGGGGCAAGATACGCAGTATTTT
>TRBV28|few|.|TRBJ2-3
CASSFTPARGGEVDTQYF
TGTGCCAGCAGTTTCACACCGGCCAGGGGAGGGGAGGTAGATACGCAGTATTTT
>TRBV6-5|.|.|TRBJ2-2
CASSQDADTGELFF
TGTGCCAGCAGTCAAGATGCCGACACCGGGGAGCTGTTTTTT
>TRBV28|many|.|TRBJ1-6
CASSYSGKNSPLHF
TGTGCCAGCAGTTACTCAGGAAAGAATTCACCCCTCCACTTT
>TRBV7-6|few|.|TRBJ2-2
CASSFDRDGIRDTGELFF
TGTGCCAGCAGCTTTGACCGGGACGGTATACGGGACACCGGGGAGCTGTTTTTT
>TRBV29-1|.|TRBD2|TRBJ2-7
CSVGLAGEQYF
TGCAGCGTGGGACTAGCGGGAGAGCAGTACTTC
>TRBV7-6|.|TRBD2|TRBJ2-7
CASSGGGTYEQYF
TGTGCCAGCAGCGGGGGGGGAACCTACGAGCAGTACTTC
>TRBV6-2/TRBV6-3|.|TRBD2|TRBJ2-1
CASTPGLAGFLNEQFF
TGTGCCAGCACCCCGGGACTAGCGGGTTTTTTAAATGAGCAGTTCTTC
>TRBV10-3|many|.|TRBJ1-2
CAISRQGMPDGYTF
TGTGCCATCAGCCGCCAAGGGATGCCCGATGGCTACACCTTC
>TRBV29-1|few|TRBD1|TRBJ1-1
CSVEGGDSYTEAFF
TGCAGCGTTGAGGGTGGGGACAGTTACACTGAAGCTTTCTTT
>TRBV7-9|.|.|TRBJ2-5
CASSAETREETQYF
TGTGCCAGCAGCGCCGAGACTAGGGAAGAGACCCAGTACTTC
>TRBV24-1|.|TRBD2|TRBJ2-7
CATSEDRPGLVNEQYF
TGTGCCACCAGTGAGGACAGACCGGGACTAGTGAACGAGCAGTACTTC
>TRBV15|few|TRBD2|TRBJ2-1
CATKSSGTYNEQFF
TGTGCCACCAAGTCTAGCGGGACCTACAATGAGCAGTTCTTC
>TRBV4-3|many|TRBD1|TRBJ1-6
CASSPNVPGQGTYNSPLHF
TGCGCCAGCAGTCCTAACGTCCCGGGACAGGGAACCTATAATTCACCCCTCCACTTT
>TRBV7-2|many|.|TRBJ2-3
CASSADSLGPDTQYF
TGTGCCAGCAGCGCGGACAGTCTAGGGCCAGATACGCAGTATTTT
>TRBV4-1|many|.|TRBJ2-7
CASSQDLGDPYEQYF
TGCGCCAGCAGCCAAGATCTAGGGGACCCCTACGAGCAGTACTTC
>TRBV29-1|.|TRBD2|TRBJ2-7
CSVRDPAGLTYEQYF
TGCAGCGTTCGCGACCCAGCGGGACTAACCTACGAGCAGTACTTC
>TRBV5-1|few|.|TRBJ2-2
CASRYTGELFF
TGCGCCAGCAGATACACCGGGGAGCTGTTTTTT
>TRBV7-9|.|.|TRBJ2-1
CASSSRLDPNEQFF
TGTGCCAGCAGCTCAAGACTAGACCCGAATGAGCAGTTCTTC
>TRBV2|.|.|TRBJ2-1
CASSESSRYNEQFF
TGTGCCAGCAGTGAATCTAGCCGATACAATGAGCAGTTCTTC
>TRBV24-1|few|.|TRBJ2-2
CATSELTGHGSTGELFF
TGTGCCACCAGTGAGTTGACCGGACACGGGAGCACCGGGGAGCTGTTTTTT
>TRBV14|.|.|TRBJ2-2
CASSQTRVLMTGELFF
TGTGCCAGCAGCCAAACGAGGGTCTTAATGACCGGGGAGCTGTTTTTT
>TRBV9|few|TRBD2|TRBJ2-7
CASSVDGGGSYEQYF
TGTGCCAGCAGCGTAGATGGCGGGGGCTCCTACGAGCAGTACTTC
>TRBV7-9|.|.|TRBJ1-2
CASSLTLDSKNGYTF
TGTGCCAGCAGCTTGACCTTGGACAGTAAGAATGGCTACACCTTC
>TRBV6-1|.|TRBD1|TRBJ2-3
CASSVPPRQGRDTQYF
TGTGCCAGCAGTGTACCTCCGCGACAGGGGAGAGATACGCAGTATTTT
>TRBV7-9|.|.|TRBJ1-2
CASSWGPYGYTF
TGTGCCAGCAGCTGGGGCCCATATGGCTACACCTTC
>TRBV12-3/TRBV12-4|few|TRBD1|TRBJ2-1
CASSQTGGNEQFF
TGTGCCAGCAGTCAGACAGGGGGAAATGAGCAGTTCTTC
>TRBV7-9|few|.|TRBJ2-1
CASRGGTSYNEQFF
TGTGCCAGCAGAGGGGGGACTTCCTACAATGAGCAGTTCTTC